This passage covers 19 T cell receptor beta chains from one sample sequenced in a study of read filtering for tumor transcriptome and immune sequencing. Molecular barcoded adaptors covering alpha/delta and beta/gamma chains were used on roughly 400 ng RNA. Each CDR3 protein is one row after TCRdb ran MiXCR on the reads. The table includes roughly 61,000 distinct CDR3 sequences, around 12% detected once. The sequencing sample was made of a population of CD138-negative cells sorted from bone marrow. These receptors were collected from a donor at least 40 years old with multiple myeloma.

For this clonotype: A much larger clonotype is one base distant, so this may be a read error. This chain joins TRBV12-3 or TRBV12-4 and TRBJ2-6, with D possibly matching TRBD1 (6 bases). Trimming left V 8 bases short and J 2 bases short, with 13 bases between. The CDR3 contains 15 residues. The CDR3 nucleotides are TGTGCCAGCTGGAAACAGGGAACTGGGGCCAACGTCCTGACTTTC. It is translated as CASWKQGTGANVLTF.

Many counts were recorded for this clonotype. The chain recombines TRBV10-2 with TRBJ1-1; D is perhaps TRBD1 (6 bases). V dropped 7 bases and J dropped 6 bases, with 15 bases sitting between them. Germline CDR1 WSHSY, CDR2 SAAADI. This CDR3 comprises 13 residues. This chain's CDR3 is CASTRGVLAEAFF. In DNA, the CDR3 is TGCGCCAGCACCAGGGGCGTTTTAGCTGAAGCTTTCTTT.

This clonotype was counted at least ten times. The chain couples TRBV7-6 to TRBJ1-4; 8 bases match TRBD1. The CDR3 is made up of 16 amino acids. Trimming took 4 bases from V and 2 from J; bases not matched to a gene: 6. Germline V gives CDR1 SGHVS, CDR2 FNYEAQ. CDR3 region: CASSSRHRGTNEKLFF. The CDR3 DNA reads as TGTGCCAGCAGCTCACGCCACAGGGGGACTAATGAAAAACTGTTTTTT.

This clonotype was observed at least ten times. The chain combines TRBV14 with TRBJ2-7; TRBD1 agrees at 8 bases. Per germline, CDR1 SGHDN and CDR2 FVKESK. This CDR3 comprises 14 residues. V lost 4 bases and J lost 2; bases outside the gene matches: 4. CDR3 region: CASSRGTGPYEQYF. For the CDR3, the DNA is TGTGCCAGCAGCCGAGGGACAGGACCCTACGAGCAGTACTTC.

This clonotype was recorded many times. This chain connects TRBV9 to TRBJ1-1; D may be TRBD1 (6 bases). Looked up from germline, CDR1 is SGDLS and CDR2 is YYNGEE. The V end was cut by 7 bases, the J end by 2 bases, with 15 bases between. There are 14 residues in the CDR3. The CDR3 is CASGKEGVNTEAFF. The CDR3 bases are TGTGCCAGCGGAAAGGAGGGGGTCAACACTGAAGCTTTCTTT. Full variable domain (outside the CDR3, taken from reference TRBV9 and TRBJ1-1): DSGVTQTPKHLITATGQRVTLRCSPRSGDLSVYWYQQSLDQGLQFLIQYYNGEERAKGNILERFSAQQFPDLHSELNLSSLELGDSALYFCASGKEGVNTEAFFGQGTRLTVV.

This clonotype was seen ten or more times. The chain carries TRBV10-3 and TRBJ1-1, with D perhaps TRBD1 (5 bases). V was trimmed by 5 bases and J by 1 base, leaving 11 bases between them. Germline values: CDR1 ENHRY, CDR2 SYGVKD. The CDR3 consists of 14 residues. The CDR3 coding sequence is TGTGCCATCAGTTCCAGGGAGGCGAACACTGAAGCTTTCTTT. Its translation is CAISSREANTEAFF.

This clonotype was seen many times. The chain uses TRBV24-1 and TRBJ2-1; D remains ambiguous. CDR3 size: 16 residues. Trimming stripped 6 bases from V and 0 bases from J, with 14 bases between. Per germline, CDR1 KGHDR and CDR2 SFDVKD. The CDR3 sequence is CATSRKDTRSYNEQFF. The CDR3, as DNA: TGTGCCACCAGTCGGAAAGACACCCGCTCCTACAATGAGCAGTTCTTC.

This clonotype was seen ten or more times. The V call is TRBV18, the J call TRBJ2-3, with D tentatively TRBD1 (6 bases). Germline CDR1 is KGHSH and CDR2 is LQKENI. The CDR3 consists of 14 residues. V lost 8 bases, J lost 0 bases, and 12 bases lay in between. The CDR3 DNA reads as TGTGCCAGCGGGGACATCGCCAGCACAGATACGCAGTATTTT. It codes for CASGDIASTDTQYF.

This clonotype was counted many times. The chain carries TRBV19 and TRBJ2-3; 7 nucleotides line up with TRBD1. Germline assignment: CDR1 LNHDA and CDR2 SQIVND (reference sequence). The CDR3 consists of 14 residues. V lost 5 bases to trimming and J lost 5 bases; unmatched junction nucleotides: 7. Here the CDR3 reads CASSPKDRKDTQYF. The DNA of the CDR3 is TGTGCCAGTAGTCCCAAGGACAGGAAAGATACGCAGTATTTT.

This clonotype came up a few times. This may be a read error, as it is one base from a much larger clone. As DNA, the CDR3 is TGCAGCGTTGAAGACCCGACCGGGGAGCTGTTTTTT. Translation: CSVEDPTGELFF. The chain is built from TRBV29-1 and TRBJ2-2; D is unclear. Per the germline V gene, CDR1 is SQVTM and CDR2 is ANQGSEA. CDR3 length: 12 residues. The ends were cut back, 0 bases at V and 5 bases at J, with 4 bases in the middle.

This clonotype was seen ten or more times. CDR3 protein: CASSLILSTGTSSVYNSPLHF. The CDR3 DNA follows: TGCGCCAGCAGCCTAATCTTATCAACCGGGACCTCGTCTGTCTATAATTCACCCCTCCACTTT. The V call is TRBV4-1, the J call TRBJ1-6, with D possibly matching TRBD1 (5 bases). CDR3 length: 21 amino acids. Trimming took off 4 bases at V and 3 bases at J, with 28 bases between the two ends. Germline V gene data show CDR1 as MGHRA and CDR2 as YSYEKL.

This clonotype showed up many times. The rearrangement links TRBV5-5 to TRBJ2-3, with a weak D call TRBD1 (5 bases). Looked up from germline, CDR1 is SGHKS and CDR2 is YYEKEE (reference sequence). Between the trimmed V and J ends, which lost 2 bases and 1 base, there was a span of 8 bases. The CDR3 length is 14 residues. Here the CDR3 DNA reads TGTGCCAGCAGCTTCGAAGGGGGCACAGATACGCAGTATTTT. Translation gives CASSFEGGTDTQYF.

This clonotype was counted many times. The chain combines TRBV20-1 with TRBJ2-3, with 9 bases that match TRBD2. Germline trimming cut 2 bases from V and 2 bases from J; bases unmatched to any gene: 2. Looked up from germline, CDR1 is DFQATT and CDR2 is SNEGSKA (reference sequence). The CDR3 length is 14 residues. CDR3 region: CSARLAGNTDTQYF. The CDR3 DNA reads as TGCAGTGCTAGACTAGCGGGGAACACAGATACGCAGTATTTT.

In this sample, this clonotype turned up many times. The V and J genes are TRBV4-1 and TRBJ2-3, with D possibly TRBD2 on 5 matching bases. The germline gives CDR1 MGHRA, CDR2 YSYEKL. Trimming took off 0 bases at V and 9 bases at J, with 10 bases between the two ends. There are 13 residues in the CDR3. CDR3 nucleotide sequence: TGCGCCAGCAGCCAAGATGAGGGAATAACGCAGTATTTT. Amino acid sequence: CASSQDEGITQYF.

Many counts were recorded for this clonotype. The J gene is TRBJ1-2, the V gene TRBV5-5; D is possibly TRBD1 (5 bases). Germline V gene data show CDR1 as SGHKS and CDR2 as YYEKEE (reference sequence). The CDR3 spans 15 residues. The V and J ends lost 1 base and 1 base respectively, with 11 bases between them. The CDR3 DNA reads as TGTGCCAGCAGCTTGATGCAGGGAGATAACTATGGCTACACCTTC. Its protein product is CASSLMQGDNYGYTF.

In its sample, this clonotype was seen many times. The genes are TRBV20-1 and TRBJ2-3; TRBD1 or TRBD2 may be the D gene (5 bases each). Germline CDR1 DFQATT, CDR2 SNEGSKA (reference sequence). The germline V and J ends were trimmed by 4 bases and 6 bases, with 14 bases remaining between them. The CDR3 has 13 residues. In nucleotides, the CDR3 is TGCAGTGCTATTCTTCAGGGCGGGGATACGCAGTATTTT. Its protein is CSAILQGGDTQYF.

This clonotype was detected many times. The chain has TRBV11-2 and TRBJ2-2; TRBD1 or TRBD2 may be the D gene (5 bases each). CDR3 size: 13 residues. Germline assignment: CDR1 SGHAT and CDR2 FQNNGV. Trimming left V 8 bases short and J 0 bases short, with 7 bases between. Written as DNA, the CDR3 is TGTGCCAGCGGGACGACGAACACCGGGGAGCTGTTTTTT. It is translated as CASGTTNTGELFF.

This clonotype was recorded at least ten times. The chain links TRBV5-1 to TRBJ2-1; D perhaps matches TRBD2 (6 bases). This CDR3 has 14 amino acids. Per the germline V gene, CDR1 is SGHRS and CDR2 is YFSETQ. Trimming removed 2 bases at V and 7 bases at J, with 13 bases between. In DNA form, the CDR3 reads TGCGCCAGCAGCTTTGGAGGGCTGGGGAATGAGCAGTTCTTC. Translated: CASSFGGLGNEQFF.

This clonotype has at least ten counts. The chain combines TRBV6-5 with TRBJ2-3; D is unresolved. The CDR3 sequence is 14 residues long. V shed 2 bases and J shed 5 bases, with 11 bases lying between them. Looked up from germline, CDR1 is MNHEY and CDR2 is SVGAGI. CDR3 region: CASSYMTWGDTQYF. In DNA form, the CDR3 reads TGTGCCAGCAGTTACATGACCTGGGGAGATACGCAGTATTTT.